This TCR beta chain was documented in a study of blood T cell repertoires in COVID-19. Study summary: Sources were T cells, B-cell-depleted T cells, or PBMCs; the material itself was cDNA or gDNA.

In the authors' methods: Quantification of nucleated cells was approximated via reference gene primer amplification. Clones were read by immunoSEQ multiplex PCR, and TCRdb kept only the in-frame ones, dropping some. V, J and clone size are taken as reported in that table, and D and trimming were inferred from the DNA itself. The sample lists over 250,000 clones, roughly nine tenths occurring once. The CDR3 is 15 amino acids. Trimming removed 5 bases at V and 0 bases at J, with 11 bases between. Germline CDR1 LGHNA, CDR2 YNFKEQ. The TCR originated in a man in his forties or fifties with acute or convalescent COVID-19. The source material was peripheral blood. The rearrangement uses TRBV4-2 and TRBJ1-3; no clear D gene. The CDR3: CASSGKAGSGNTIYF. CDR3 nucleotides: TGTGCCAGCAGCGGCAAAGCGGGCTCTGGAAACACCATATATTTT.